The clone carrying this T cell receptor beta chain was seen ten or more times. V lost 2 bases to trimming and J lost 2 bases, with 12 bases between them. The CDR3 covers 15 residues. Per germline, CDR1 KGHSH and CDR2 LQKENI. Amplified TCR beta CDR3 regions derived from RNA transcripts. The TCR CDR3 first-round RT-PCR relied on the HTBI primer set. TCRdb re-derived calls from the multiplex PCR reads in MiXCR, one entry per CDR3 protein. This sample carries almost 600,000 distinct CDR3 sequences, about 15% of them seen once, and the ten largest clones take 5.8%. This record comes from a study of T cells in Graves' hyperthyroidism and ophthalmopathy.

Sequenced material: blood. The receptor was isolated from a woman in her 30s with Graves' hyperthyroidism that later progressed to Graves' ophthalmopathy. The chain carries TRBV18 and TRBJ1-2, with TRBD1 as a possible D gene (5 bases). CDR3 nucleotide sequence: TGTGCCAGCTCACCAGAAGGAGGGGCCAACTATGGCTACACCTTC. Translated: CASSPEGGANYGYTF.